This T cell receptor (beta chain) is drawn from a study of identical twins. Study-wide points: In monozygotic twins, models underestimated the sharing of out-of-frame TCR alpha. High-abundance cord blood beta clonotypes had fewer insertions; memory repertoires showed none.

This clonotype appeared a few times. Its antigen is undetermined. TCRdb redid the calling of the 5' RACE reads with MiXCR, one entry per CDR3 protein. The sample consists of about 220,000 distinct CDR3 sequences, around 7.6% of them appearing once. Trimming at V came to 5 bases and at J to 10 bases, leaving 11 bases not matched to a gene. This CDR3 is 14 amino acids long. Germline V gene data show CDR1 as SEHNR and CDR2 as FQNEAQ (reference sequence). The data were also submitted as part of a second study, on yellow fever vaccine responses in identical twins.

This chain connects TRBV7-9 to TRBJ2-1; 7 nucleotides agree with TRBD2. Sequencing was carried out using CD8+ T cells sorted from blood. The origin of this receptor is a woman aged 18-30 years in good health. The DNA of the CDR3 is TGTGCCAGCAGCCGGACTAGTTCGGCGGGGGAGCAGTTCTTC. Translation gives CASSRTSSAGEQFF.